One and the same sample provided the 17 T cell receptor beta chains below, sequenced in a study of vaccination and CD4 T cells after COVID-19. Treatment denoted: roughly 11-day PBMC culture with coronavirus spike peptide pools or control peptides (ViraFEST assay). No antigen is known for these receptors. Sequence data for DNA of cultured CD4+ T cells were generated by the Oncomine TCR Beta short-read assay. Each CDR3 protein is one row after TCRdb ran MiXCR on the PCR reads. The repertoire has over 10,000 distinct CDR3 sequences, 44% of them found once; the top ten carry about 12%. Sequencing was performed on CD4+ T cells from blood, cultured in vitro. The receptors originated from a human donor who had recovered from COVID-19.

By its share, this clonotype is medium-sized (0.01 to 0.1%). The genes are TRBV30 and TRBJ1-5, with TRBD1 matching 7 bases. CDR3 length equals 15 residues. After removal of 0 bases from V and 3 bases from J, the junction contained 5 bases not matched to a gene. In germline, CDR1 is GTSNPN, CDR2 SVGIG (reference sequence). CDR3 amino acids: CAWSVNRGDNQPQHF. As DNA, the CDR3 is TGTGCCTGGAGTGTAAACAGGGGAGACAATCAGCCCCAGCATTTT.

J is TRBJ2-2 and V is TRBV12-3 or TRBV12-4, with a weak D call TRBD1 (6 bases). The V end lost 5 bases, the J end lost 7 bases, and 17 bases lay between the germline ends. The CDR3 runs 15 residues. CDR3 in amino acids: CASSVTGGAGGELFF. As DNA, the CDR3 is TGTGCCAGCAGTGTCACTGGGGGCGCAGGCGGGGAGCTGTTTTTT.

The J gene is TRBJ2-1, the V gene TRBV6-2 or TRBV6-3, with D maybe TRBD1 (6 bases). This CDR3 is 16 amino acids long. Germline assignment: CDR1 MNHEY and CDR2 SVGEGT. Trimming pared 7 bases from V and 2 bases from J, leaving 18 bases between. CDR3 loop: CASTPLLGGPYNEQFF. The CDR3 DNA follows: TGTGCCAGCACCCCCCTATTAGGGGGTCCCTACAATGAGCAGTTCTTC.

V is TRBV2 and J is TRBJ2-7; the match to TRBD2 covers 15 bases. Germline CDR1 SNHLY, CDR2 FYNNEI. This CDR3 is 17 amino acids long. V gave up 7 bases and J gave up 6 bases; unmatched junction bases: 13. The CDR3 protein is CASKGGGLAGGSGEQYF. CDR3 bases: TGTGCCAGCAAGGGGGGGGGACTAGCGGGAGGATCTGGCGAGCAGTACTTC.

This CDR3 reads CASSEVGWGTGSGEQYF. As DNA, the CDR3 is TGTGCCAGCAGTGAAGTGGGGTGGGGGACAGGGAGTGGCGAGCAGTACTTC. This rearrangement joins TRBV6-1 to TRBJ2-7, with 9 positions matching TRBD1. CDR1 and CDR2 (germline): MNHNS, SASEGT. The CDR3 length is 17 residues. V was clipped by 1 base and J by 6 bases; unmatched bases: 13.

The V and J genes are TRBV24-1 and TRBJ2-5; the D gene could be TRBD1 or TRBD2 (5 bases each). This CDR3 is built from 13 residues. From germline, CDR1 is KGHDR and CDR2 SFDVKD. Trimming took off 9 bases at V and 2 bases at J, with 12 bases between the two ends. Here the CDR3 reads CATGQGPQETQYF. CDR3 in DNA: TGTGCCACCGGCCAGGGACCTCAAGAGACCCAGTACTTC.

In this sample, this clonotype turned up a few times. The chain couples TRBV5-1 to TRBJ1-1; tentatively, D is TRBD1 (6 bases). Trimming cost V 3 bases and J 2 bases, with 14 bases left between them. Germline V CDR1 and CDR2: SGHRS, YFSETQ. CDR3 length: 15 amino acids. In DNA, the CDR3 is TGCGCCAGCAGCTCCAGGACAGAACTTAACACTGAAGCTTTCTTT. Translating gives CASSSRTELNTEAFF.

The chain combines TRBV7-2 with TRBJ1-1; TRBD1 matches at 11 bases. The CDR3 spans 17 residues. V trimming: 5 bases; J trimming: 4 bases; junction bases outside the gene matches: 12. The germline CDR1 and CDR2 sequences are SGHTA and FQGNSA. The CDR3 bases are TGTGCCAGCAGCCCACGGACAGGGGGCGGTGAACGCACTGAAGCTTTCTTT. It translates to CASSPRTGGGERTEAFF.

The chain employs TRBV14 and TRBJ2-3; D call uncertain. Trimming pared 6 bases from V and 3 bases from J, leaving 7 bases between. The CDR3 runs to 12 residues. Germline CDR1 is SGHDN and CDR2 is FVKESK. DNA of the CDR3: TGTGCCAGCAGTTTCTCTACAGATACGCAGTATTTT. Translating it yields CASSFSTDTQYF.

The chain has TRBV6-1 and TRBJ1-2; D is unresolved. Trimming removed 6 bases from V and 0 bases from J, with 14 bases in between. The CDR3 sequence is 15 residues long. Germline CDR1 reads MNHNS; CDR2 reads SASEGT. CDR3 nucleotide sequence: TGTGCCAGCAGGCGTGCCGGGGATTCTAACTATGGCTACACCTTC. This translates into CASRRAGDSNYGYTF.

The chain carries TRBV10-3 and TRBJ1-4; D unresolved. The germline gives CDR1 ENHRY, CDR2 SYGVKD. Trimming took off 2 bases at V and 7 bases at J, with 11 bases between the two ends. This CDR3 is built from 14 residues. This chain's CDR3 is CAISELPSGEKLFF. The CDR3 DNA reads as TGTGCCATCAGTGAGCTCCCCTCGGGTGAAAAACTGTTTTTT.

This clonotype came up a few times. The CDR3 loop reads CSARIGGQPQHF. CDR3 sequence (DNA): TGCAGTGCTAGAATCGGGGGTCAGCCCCAGCATTTT. The chain employs TRBV20-1 and TRBJ1-5, with D maybe TRBD1 (5 bases). Germline CDR1 and CDR2: DFQATT and SNEGSKA (reference sequence). This CDR3 contains 12 residues. V lost 2 bases, J lost 6 bases, and 8 bases lay in between.

A few counts support this clonotype. The genes are TRBV10-2 and TRBJ2-1, with TRBD1 matching over 9 bases. The CDR3 covers 14 residues. The V gene end was trimmed by 7 bases and the J gene end by 5 bases; junction bases not matched to a gene: 6. The germline V gene has CDR1 WSHSY and CDR2 SAAADI. The CDR3 sequence is CASTWDRENNEQFF. CDR3 DNA: TGCGCCAGCACTTGGGACAGGGAAAACAATGAGCAGTTCTTC.

V and J are TRBV6-1 and TRBJ2-1, with TRBD2 matching over 7 bases. CDR1 is MNHNS and CDR2 is SASEGT in the germline V gene. With V trimmed by 1 base and J by 4 bases, 4 bases remained unmatched. The CDR3 runs 15 residues. The CDR3 DNA reads as TGTGCCAGCAGTGAAGGGACTAGTGGGTACAATGAGCAGTTCTTC. It encodes CASSEGTSGYNEQFF.

The chain joins TRBV29-1 to TRBJ1-1; the match to TRBD1 covers 8 bases. This CDR3 region has 13 residues. The junction had 6 bases not matched to a gene; V was cut back by 8 bases and J by 1 base. The germline V gene encodes CDR1 SQVTM and CDR2 ANQGSEA. The CDR3 nucleotides read TGCAGCTTCAGGACAGGGCGGAACACTGAAGCTTTCTTT. Amino acids: CSFRTGRNTEAFF.

This chain uses TRBV9 with TRBJ1-2; TRBD1 is a possible D gene (5 bases). This CDR3 contains 17 residues. Trimming removed 0 bases from V and 7 bases from J, with 22 bases in between. Per the germline V gene, CDR1 is SGDLS and CDR2 is YYNGEE. This CDR3 reads CASSVALRTEGTLGYTF. The CDR3 bases are TGTGCCAGCAGCGTAGCTTTAAGGACGGAGGGGACTCTTGGCTACACCTTC.

This clonotype occurred a few times. The rearrangement uses TRBV11-3 and TRBJ2-2; 8 bases match TRBD2. The CDR3 loop spans 15 amino acids. CDR1 SGHNT and CDR2 YENEEA come from the germline V gene. The J segment lost 4 bases and the V segment lost 5 bases, leaving 6 bases of the junction unmatched. In DNA form, the CDR3 reads TGTGCCAGCAGCCCCCCAGCGGGGGTCACCGGGGAGCTGTTTTTT. Translation: CASSPPAGVTGELFF.